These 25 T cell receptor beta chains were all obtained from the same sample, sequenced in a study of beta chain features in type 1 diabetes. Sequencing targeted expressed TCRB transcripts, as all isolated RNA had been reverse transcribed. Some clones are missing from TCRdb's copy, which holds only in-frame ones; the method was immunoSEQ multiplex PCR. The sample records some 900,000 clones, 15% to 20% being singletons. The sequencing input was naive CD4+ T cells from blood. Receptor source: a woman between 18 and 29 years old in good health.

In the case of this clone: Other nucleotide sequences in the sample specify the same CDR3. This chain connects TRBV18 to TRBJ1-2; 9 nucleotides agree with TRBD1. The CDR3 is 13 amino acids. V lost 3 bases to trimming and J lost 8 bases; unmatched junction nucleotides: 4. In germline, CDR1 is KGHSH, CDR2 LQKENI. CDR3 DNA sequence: TGTGCCAGCTCACCCCGGGACAGGGACGGCTACACCTTC. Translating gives CASSPRDRDGYTF.

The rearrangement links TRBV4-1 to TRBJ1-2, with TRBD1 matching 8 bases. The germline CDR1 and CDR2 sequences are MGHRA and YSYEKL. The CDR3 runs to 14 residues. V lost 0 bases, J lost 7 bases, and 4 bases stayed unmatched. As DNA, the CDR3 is TGCGCCAGCAGCCAAGATACCAGGGGGCCTGGCTACACCTTC. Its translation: CASSQDTRGPGYTF.

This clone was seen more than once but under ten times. The CDR3 DNA sequence: TGTGCTAGTGCGGGCGGCTCACGAGAGACCCAGTACTTC. Translation: CASAGGSRETQYF. The gene calls are TRBV12-5 and TRBJ2-5; D is uncertain. The V gene's germline CDR1 is LGHNT and CDR2 FRNRAP. The CDR3 sequence is 13 residues long. V dropped 7 bases and J dropped 4 bases, with 13 bases sitting between them.

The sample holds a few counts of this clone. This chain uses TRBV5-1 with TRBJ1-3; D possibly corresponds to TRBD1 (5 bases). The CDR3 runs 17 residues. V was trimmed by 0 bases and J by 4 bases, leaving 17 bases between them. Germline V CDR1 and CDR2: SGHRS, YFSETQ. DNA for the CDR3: TGCGCCAGCAGCTTGGATGGGGGTCCACTGGCCGGAAACACCATATATTTT. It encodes CASSLDGGPLAGNTIYF.

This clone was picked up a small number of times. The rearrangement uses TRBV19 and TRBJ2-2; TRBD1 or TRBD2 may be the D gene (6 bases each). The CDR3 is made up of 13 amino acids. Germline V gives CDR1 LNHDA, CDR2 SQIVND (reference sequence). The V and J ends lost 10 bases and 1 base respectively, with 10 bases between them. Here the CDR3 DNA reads TGTGCCATTGCGGGACAGAACACCGGGGAGCTGTTTTTT. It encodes CAIAGQNTGELFF.

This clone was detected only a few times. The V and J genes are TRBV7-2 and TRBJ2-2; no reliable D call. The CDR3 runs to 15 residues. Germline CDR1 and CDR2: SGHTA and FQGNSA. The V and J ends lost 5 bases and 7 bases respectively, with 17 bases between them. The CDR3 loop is CASSAPGFLGGELFF. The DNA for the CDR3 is TGTGCCAGCAGCGCCCCCGGGTTCCTCGGCGGGGAGCTGTTTTTT. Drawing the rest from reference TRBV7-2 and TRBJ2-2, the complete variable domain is GAGVSQSPSNKVTEKGKDVELRCDPISGHTALYWYRQSLGQGLEFLIYFQGNSAPDKSGLPSDRFSAERTGGSVSTLTIQRTQQEDSAVYLCASSAPGFLGGELFFGEGSRLTVL.

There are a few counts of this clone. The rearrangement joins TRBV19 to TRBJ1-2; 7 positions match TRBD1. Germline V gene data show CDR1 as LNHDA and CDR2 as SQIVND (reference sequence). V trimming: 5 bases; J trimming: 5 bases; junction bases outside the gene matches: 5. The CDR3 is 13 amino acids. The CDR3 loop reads CASSPGTVYGYTF. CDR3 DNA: TGTGCCAGTAGTCCCGGGACAGTTTATGGCTACACCTTC.

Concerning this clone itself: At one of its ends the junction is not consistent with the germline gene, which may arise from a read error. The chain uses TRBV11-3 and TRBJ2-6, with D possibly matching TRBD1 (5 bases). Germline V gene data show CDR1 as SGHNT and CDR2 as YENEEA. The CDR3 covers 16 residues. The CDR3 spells CASSLVVLSGANVLTF. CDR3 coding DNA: TGTGCCAGCAGCTTAGTAGTGTTGTCTGGGGCCAACGTCCTGACCTTC.

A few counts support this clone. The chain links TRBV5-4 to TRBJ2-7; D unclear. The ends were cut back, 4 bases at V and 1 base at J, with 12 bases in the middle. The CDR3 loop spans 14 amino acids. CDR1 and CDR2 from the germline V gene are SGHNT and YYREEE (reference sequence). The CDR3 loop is CASSRKGGSYEQYF. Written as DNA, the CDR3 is TGTGCCAGCAGCAGGAAGGGCGGTTCCTACGAGCAGTACTTC.

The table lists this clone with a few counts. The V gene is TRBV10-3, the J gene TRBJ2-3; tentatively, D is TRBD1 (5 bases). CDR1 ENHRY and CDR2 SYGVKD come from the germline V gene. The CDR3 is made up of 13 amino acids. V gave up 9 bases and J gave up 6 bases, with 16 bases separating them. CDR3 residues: CAMGTGARDTQYF. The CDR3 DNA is TGTGCCATGGGCACTGGGGCCCGGGATACGCAGTATTTT.

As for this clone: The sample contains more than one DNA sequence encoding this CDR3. CDR3 sequence: CASSFTGQETQYF. Written as DNA, the CDR3 is TGTGCCAGCAGCTTCACAGGACAAGAGACCCAGTACTTC. The J gene is TRBJ2-5, the V gene TRBV7-2; a weak D match, TRBD1 (5 bases). Trimming left V 3 bases short and J 2 bases short, with 7 bases between. The CDR3 runs to 13 residues. Germline assignment: CDR1 SGHTA and CDR2 FQGNSA.

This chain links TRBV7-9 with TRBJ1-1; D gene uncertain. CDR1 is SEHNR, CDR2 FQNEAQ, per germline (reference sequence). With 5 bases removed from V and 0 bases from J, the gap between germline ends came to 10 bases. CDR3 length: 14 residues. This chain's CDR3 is CASSERGMNTEAFF. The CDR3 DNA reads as TGTGCCAGCAGCGAGAGAGGGATGAACACTGAAGCTTTCTTT.

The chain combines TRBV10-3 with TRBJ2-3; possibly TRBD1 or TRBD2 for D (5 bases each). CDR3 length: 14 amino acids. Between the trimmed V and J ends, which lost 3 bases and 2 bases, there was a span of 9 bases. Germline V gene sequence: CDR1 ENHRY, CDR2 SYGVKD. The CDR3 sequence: CAISERDLTDTQYF. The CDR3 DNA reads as TGTGCCATCAGTGAAAGGGACCTCACAGATACGCAGTATTTT.

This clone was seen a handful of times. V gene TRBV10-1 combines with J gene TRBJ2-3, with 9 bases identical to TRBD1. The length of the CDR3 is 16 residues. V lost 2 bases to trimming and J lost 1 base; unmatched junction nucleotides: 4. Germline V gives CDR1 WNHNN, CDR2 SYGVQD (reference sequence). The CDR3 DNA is TGCGCCAGCAGTGAGGGGACAGGGAAGGGCACAGATACGCAGTATTTT. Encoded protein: CASSEGTGKGTDTQYF.

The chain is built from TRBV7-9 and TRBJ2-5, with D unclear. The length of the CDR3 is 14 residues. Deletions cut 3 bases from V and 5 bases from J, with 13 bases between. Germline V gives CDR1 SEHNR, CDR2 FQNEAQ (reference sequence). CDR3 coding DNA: TGTGCCAGCAGCTTCGCCGGTACGGCCGAGACCCAGTACTTC. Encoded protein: CASSFAGTAETQYF.

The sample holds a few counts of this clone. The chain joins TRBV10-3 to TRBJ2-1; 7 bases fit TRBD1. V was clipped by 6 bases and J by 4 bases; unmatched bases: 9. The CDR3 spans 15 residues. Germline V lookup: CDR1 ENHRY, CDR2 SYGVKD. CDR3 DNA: TGTGCCATCAGCCCAAGAGACAGGGATTACAATGAGCAGTTCTTC. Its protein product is CAISPRDRDYNEQFF.

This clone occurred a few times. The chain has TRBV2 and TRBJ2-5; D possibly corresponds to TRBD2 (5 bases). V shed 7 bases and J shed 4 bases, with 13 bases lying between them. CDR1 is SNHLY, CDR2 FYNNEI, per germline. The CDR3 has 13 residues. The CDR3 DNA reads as TGTGCCAGCACTGAGGTAGAGGGAGAGACCCAGTACTTC. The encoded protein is CASTEVEGETQYF.

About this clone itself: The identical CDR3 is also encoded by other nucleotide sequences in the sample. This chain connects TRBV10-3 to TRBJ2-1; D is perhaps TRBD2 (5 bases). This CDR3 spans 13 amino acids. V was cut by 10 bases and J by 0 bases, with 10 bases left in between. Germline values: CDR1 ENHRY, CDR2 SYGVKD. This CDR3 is CATAGGSYNEQFF. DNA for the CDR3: TGTGCCACGGCGGGTGGCTCCTACAATGAGCAGTTCTTC.

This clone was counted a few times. Here the CDR3 DNA reads TGTGCCAGCAGTCAGTCAGCATTCTCCTACAATGAGCAGTTCTTC. It translates to CASSQSAFSYNEQFF. The chain uses TRBV28 and TRBJ2-1; D remains ambiguous. V was cut by 5 bases and J by 0 bases, with 11 bases left in between. The CDR3 consists of 15 residues. CDR1 and CDR2 (germline): MDHEN, SYDVKM.

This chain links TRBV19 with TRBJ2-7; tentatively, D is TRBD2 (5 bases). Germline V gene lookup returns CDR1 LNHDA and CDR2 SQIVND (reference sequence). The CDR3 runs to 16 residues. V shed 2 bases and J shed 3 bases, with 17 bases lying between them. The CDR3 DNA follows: TGTGCCAGTAGTATACGACACGAGCGGAGGAACTACGAGCAGTACTTC. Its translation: CASSIRHERRNYEQYF.

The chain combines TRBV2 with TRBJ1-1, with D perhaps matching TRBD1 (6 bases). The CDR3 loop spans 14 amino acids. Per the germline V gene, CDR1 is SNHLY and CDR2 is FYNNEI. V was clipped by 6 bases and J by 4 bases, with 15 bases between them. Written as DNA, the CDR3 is TGTGCCAGCAGCGGCGACAGGTGGATCACTGAAGCTTTCTTT. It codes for CASSGDRWITEAFF. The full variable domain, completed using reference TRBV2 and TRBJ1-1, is EPEVTQTPSHQVTQMGQEVILRCVPISNHLYFYWYRQILGQKVEFLVSFYNNEISEKSEIFDDQFSVERPDGSNFTLKIRSTKLEDSAMYFCASSGDRWITEAFFGQGTRLTVV.

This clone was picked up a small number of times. The CDR3 loop reads CASSYSGQALEEQYF. Here the CDR3 DNA reads TGTGCCAGCAGTTACTCGGGGCAGGCTCTAGAAGAGCAGTACTTC. The rearrangement links TRBV6-5 to TRBJ2-7; tentatively, D is TRBD1 (5 bases). Germline V CDR1 and CDR2: MNHEY, SVGAGI. Deletions cut 0 bases from V and 7 bases from J, with 16 bases between. The CDR3 is made up of 15 amino acids.

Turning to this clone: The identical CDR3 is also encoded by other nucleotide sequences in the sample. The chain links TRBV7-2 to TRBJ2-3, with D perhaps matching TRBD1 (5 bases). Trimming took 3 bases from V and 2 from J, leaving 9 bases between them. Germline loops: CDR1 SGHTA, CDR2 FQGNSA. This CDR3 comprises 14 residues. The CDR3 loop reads CASSFTGSTDTQYF. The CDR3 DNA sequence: TGTGCCAGCAGCTTCACAGGTTCCACAGATACGCAGTATTTT.

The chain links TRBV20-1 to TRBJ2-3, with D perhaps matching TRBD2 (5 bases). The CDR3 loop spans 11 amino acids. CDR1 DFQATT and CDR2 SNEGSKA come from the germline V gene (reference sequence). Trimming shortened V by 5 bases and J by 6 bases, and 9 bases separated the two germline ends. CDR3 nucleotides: TGCAGTGCTGGGCGCGGGGATACGCAGTATTTT. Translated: CSAGRGDTQYF.

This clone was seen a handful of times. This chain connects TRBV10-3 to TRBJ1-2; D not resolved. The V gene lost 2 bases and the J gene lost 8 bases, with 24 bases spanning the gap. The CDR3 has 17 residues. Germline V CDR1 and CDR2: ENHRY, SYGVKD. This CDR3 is CAISETLGEAFRGGYTF. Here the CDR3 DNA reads TGTGCCATCAGTGAGACGCTGGGAGAGGCCTTTCGAGGGGGCTACACCTTC.